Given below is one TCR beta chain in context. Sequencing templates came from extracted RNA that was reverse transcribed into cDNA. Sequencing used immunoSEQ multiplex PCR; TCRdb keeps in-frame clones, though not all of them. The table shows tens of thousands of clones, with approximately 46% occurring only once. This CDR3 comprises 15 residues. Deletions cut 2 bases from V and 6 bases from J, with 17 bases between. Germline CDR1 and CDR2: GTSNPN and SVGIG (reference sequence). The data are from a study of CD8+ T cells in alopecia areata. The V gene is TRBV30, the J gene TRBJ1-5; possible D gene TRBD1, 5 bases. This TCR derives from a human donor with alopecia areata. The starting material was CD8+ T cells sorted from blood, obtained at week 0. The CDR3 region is CAWSRWQGLSQPQHF. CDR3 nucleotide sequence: TGTGCCTGGAGTCGTTGGCAGGGCTTATCTCAGCCCCAGCATTTT.